Each of the 4 T cell receptor beta chains below was sequenced from the same sample in a study of shared clonotypes between healthy human individuals. Measured with immunoSEQ multiplex PCR; TCRdb has only the in-frame clones, and not every one. The table records a few hundred thousand clones, 70% to 80% of them present only once. Material for sequencing was PBMCs. These receptors all come from a woman in her thirties or forties in good health. Some clones in this sample may be carry-over from other donors' samples.

The V gene is TRBV9, the J gene TRBJ1-3; no definite D call. CDR1 and CDR2 (germline): SGDLS, YYNGEE. Trimming pared 4 bases from V and 4 bases from J, leaving 9 bases between. The CDR3 is 13 residues long. The CDR3 DNA reads as TGTGCCAGCAGCCTCCAGGAGGGAAACACCATATATTTT. Protein: CASSLQEGNTIYF.

This clone was detected once. The chain employs TRBV5-4 and TRBJ2-3; D is ambiguous. This CDR3 spans 13 amino acids. The ends were cut back, 4 bases at V and 4 bases at J, with 10 bases in the middle. The germline V gene encodes CDR1 SGHNT and CDR2 YYREEE (reference sequence). CDR3 amino acids: CASSPLMSDTQYF. DNA for the CDR3: TGTGCCAGCAGCCCCCTCATGTCAGATACGCAGTATTTT. Drawing the rest from reference TRBV5-4 and TRBJ2-3, the complete variable domain is ETGVTQSPTHLIKTRGQQVTLRCSSQSGHNTVSWYQQALGQGPQFIFQYYREEENGRGNFPPRFSGLQFPNYSSELNVNALELDDSALYLCASSPLMSDTQYFGPGTRLTVL.

The genes are TRBV2 and TRBJ2-3, with 13 bases fitting TRBD2. CDR1 and CDR2 from the germline V gene are SNHLY and FYNNEI. Trimming cost V 6 bases and J 6 bases; bases outside gene matches: 9. The CDR3 spans 16 residues. The CDR3 bases are TGTGCCAGCAGCCCCGGGACTAGCGGGATTCGGGATACGCAGTATTTT. Protein product: CASSPGTSGIRDTQYF.

The chain couples TRBV18 to TRBJ2-3; no clear D gene. The CDR3 is made up of 13 amino acids. With 3 bases removed from V and 4 bases from J, the gap between germline ends came to 8 bases. Per germline, CDR1 KGHSH and CDR2 LQKENI. This CDR3 is CASSPRRADTQYF. CDR3 in DNA: TGTGCCAGCTCACCTCGAAGGGCAGATACGCAGTATTTT.